This T cell receptor beta chain was sequenced during a study of blood T cell repertoires in COVID-19. Assay used: immunoSEQ multiplex PCR; TCRdb lists only in-frame clones, some missing. The table lists 200,000 to 300,000 clones, approximately 86% of them singletons. This clonotype was sampled from a young woman with acute or convalescent COVID-19. The sample consisted of peripheral blood.

As DNA, the CDR3 is TGTGCCAGCAGCCAACAGGGCGGCTATGGCTACACCTTC. Residues: CASSQQGGYGYTF. J is TRBJ1-2 and V is TRBV7-9; D possibly corresponds to TRBD1 (6 bases). Per germline, CDR1 SEHNR and CDR2 FQNEAQ (reference sequence). The CDR3 has 13 amino acids. Trimming cost V 5 bases and J 4 bases, with 11 bases left between them. The complete variable domain, with remaining parts taken from reference TRBV7-9 and TRBJ1-2, reads DTGVSQNPRHKITKRGQNVTFRCDPISEHNRLYWYRQTLGQGPEFLTYFQNEAQLEKSRLLSDRFSAERPKGSFSTLEIQRTEQGDSAMYLCASSQQGGYGYTFGSGTRLTVV.